Listed below are T cell receptor beta chains from one sample, sequenced in a study of blood T cells in healthy people across ages. MiXCR was run by TCRdb on the 5' RACE reads, yielding one entry per CDR3 protein. Of hundreds of thousands of distinct CDR3 sequences in the sample, about 50% were seen once. Sequenced sample: blood. All receptors come from a woman aged 80 or older in good health. Each CDR3 is given with its conserved first and last residue.

CDR3 protein	V gene	J gene
CASSQGSSINEQFF	TRBV4-1	TRBJ2-1
CASSLDRAPNTGELFF	TRBV12-3/TRBV12-4	TRBJ2-2
CASSRGQGIGTDTQYF	TRBV5-1	TRBJ2-3
CASRLRSHPYNEQFF	TRBV28	TRBJ2-1
CAISGGSSYNEQFF	TRBV10-3	TRBJ2-1
CASSLVGTDQPQHF	TRBV7-9	TRBJ1-5
CASSLGQGRQGKGYTF	TRBV7-2	TRBJ1-2
CASSSGRQGTYEQYF	TRBV5-1	TRBJ2-7
CSVISGRRNIQYF	TRBV29-1	-
CASSLDVSSYNSPLHF	TRBV7-9	TRBJ1-6
CASTVYGAVGVRYEQYF	TRBV7-9	TRBJ2-7